Presented here are 20 T cell receptor beta chains from one specimen sequenced in a study of cytotoxic CD8 clonotypes in ibrutinib-treated CLL. Assay: immunoSEQ multiplex PCR; the TCRdb copy retains only in-frame clones and omits some. The sample consists of about 200,000 clones, more than 75% of them appearing once. The sequenced sample was PBMCs, obtained after 12 months of ibrutinib treatment. The source is a human donor with chronic lymphocytic leukemia.

This chain uses TRBV29-1 with TRBJ2-7, with a possible D match to TRBD1 (5 bases). Germline CDR1 and CDR2: SQVTM and ANQGSEA. V lost 1 base and J 0 bases, leaving 13 bases between the germline ends. The CDR3 has 15 amino acids. The CDR3 region is CSVEAHRSDSYEQYF. The DNA of the CDR3 is TGCAGCGTTGAAGCCCACAGGTCGGACTCCTACGAGCAGTACTTC.

The rearrangement uses TRBV5-6 and TRBJ1-2, with D unresolved. Per the germline V gene, CDR1 is SGHDT and CDR2 is YYEEEE. The CDR3 consists of 12 residues. V lost 4 bases to trimming and J lost 5 bases, with 9 bases between them. CDR3 sequence reads: CASSIQDYGYTF. The CDR3 coding sequence is TGTGCCAGCAGCATCCAAGATTATGGCTACACCTTC.

The rearrangement uses TRBV5-4 and TRBJ2-2; no firm D call. Germline V gene sequence: CDR1 SGHNT, CDR2 YYREEE (reference sequence). V dropped 0 bases and J dropped 0 bases, with 6 bases sitting between them. The CDR3 is 15 amino acids. CDR3 sequence reads: CASSLAAANTGELFF. The CDR3 DNA follows: TGTGCCAGCAGCTTGGCGGCCGCGAACACCGGGGAGCTGTTTTTT.

This sequence joins TRBV11-2 and TRBJ2-5, with D maybe TRBD2 (5 bases). The V gene lost 5 bases and the J gene lost 5 bases, with 21 bases spanning the gap. CDR1 and CDR2 (germline): SGHAT, FQNNGV. The CDR3 spans 16 residues. As DNA, the CDR3 is TGTGCCAGCAGCCGTCAGAAGGACTCGGCTTACGAGACCCAGTACTTC. Translating gives CASSRQKDSAYETQYF. Complete variable domain (other parts from reference TRBV11-2 and TRBJ2-5): EAGVAQSPRYKIIEKRQSVAFWCNPISGHATLYWYQQILGQGPKLLIQFQNNGVVDDSQLPKDRFSAERLKGVDSTLKIQPAKLEDSAVYLCASSRQKDSAYETQYFGPGTRLLVL.

The chain recombines TRBV5-1 with TRBJ2-1; 8 bases are a match to TRBD2. V was pared by 0 bases and J by 10 bases, with 6 bases of the junction left unmatched. The CDR3 sequence is 14 residues long. Germline loops: CDR1 SGHRS, CDR2 YFSETQ. The CDR3 here is CASSLGGLVSEQFF. In nucleotides, the CDR3 is TGCGCCAGCAGCTTGGGGGGACTAGTATCCGAGCAGTTCTTC. Full variable domain (missing parts from reference TRBV5-1 and TRBJ2-1): KAGVTQTPRYLIKTRGQQVTLSCSPISGHRSVSWYQQTPGQGLQFLFEYFSETQRNKGNFPGRFSGRQFSNSRSEMNVSTLELGDSALYLCASSLGGLVSEQFFGPGTRLTVL.

The chain combines TRBV20-1 with TRBJ2-1; D gene unclear. Germline CDR1 is DFQATT and CDR2 is SNEGSKA (reference sequence). The CDR3 contains 8 residues. The V end lost 4 bases, the J end lost 15 bases, and 7 bases lay between the germline ends. The CDR3 DNA reads as TGCAGTGCTACATTGGGGTTCTTC. Its translation: CSATLGFF.

The rearrangement uses TRBV6-6 and TRBJ1-1; perhaps TRBD1 as D (5 bases). The germline gives CDR1 MNHNY, CDR2 SVGAGI (reference sequence). The CDR3 totals 15 residues. The germline V and J ends were trimmed by 6 bases and 1 base, with 15 bases remaining between them. CDR3 sequence: CASRDPYGQNTEAFF. For the CDR3, the DNA is TGTGCCAGCAGAGACCCCTACGGACAGAACACTGAAGCTTTCTTT.

The V gene is TRBV19, the J gene TRBJ2-3; D is perhaps TRBD1 (5 bases). Germline lookup yields CDR1 LNHDA and CDR2 SQIVND (reference sequence). CDR3 length: 13 amino acids. Trimming stripped 6 bases from V and 4 bases from J, with 11 bases between. CDR3 in amino acids: CASSFRGADTQYF. CDR3 nucleotides: TGTGCCAGTAGCTTTAGGGGCGCAGATACGCAGTATTTT.

CDR3 residues: CASSAGTSGYEEQYF. DNA for the CDR3: TGCGCCAGCAGCGCCGGGACTAGCGGCTACGAGGAGCAGTACTTC. The genes are TRBV10-1 and TRBJ2-7; 11 bases map to TRBD2. CDR3 length: 15 amino acids. With 6 bases clipped from V and 7 bases from J, the junction kept 11 bases outside the gene matches. CDR1 and CDR2 from the germline V gene are WNHNN and SYGVQD (reference sequence).

The rearrangement links TRBV19 to TRBJ2-7, with 15 bases matching TRBD2. This CDR3 has 16 residues. Trimming took 6 bases from V and 1 from J; bases not matched to a gene: 4. Germline V gene sequence: CDR1 LNHDA, CDR2 SQIVND (reference sequence). CDR3 bases: TGTGCCAGTAGCCCAGGACTAGCGGGAGGGTCCTACGAGCAGTACTTC. Translating gives CASSPGLAGGSYEQYF.

The V gene is TRBV2, the J gene TRBJ2-5, with TRBD2 matching over 7 bases. Germline CDR1 reads SNHLY; CDR2 reads FYNNEI. The ends lost 6 bases at V and 3 bases at J; junction bases unmatched: 7. The CDR3 contains 14 residues. The CDR3 DNA sequence: TGTGCCAGCAGCCAGACTAGCAGGGAAGAGACCCAGTACTTC. Its protein product is CASSQTSREETQYF.

This clone was recorded once. V gene TRBV11-2 combines with J gene TRBJ2-7; D gene ambiguous. CDR1 and CDR2 (germline): SGHAT, FQNNGV. Trimming pared 3 bases from V and 2 bases from J, leaving 11 bases between. This CDR3 has 14 residues. Written as DNA, the CDR3 is TGTGCCAGCAGCTTTGGCGGACCCCCCTACGAGCAGTACTTC. It specifies CASSFGGPPYEQYF.

The V call is TRBV7-2, the J call TRBJ1-5; 7 bases are a match to TRBD1. Germline CDR1 is SGHTA and CDR2 is FQGNSA. This CDR3 is built from 15 residues. V trimming: 1 base; J trimming: 6 bases; junction bases outside the gene matches: 6. CDR3 in amino acids: CASSLGRRGLQPQHF. In DNA form, the CDR3 reads TGTGCCAGCAGCTTAGGGAGGAGGGGGCTTCAGCCCCAGCATTTT.

V is TRBV11-3 and J is TRBJ2-2, with D perhaps given as TRBD1 or TRBD2 (6 bases each). Trimming cost V 5 bases and J 3 bases, with 10 bases left between them. Germline V gives CDR1 SGHNT, CDR2 YENEEA. CDR3 length: 14 residues. The CDR3 region has the DNA TGTGCCAGCAGCAGGGGGGCCCACACCGGGGAGCTGTTTTTT. Translating it yields CASSRGAHTGELFF.

CDR3: CASSSRQGNSYEQYF. The DNA of the CDR3 is TGTGCCAGCAGCTCCCGACAGGGGAACTCCTACGAGCAGTACTTC. The rearrangement joins TRBV7-8 to TRBJ2-7, with 8 positions matching TRBD1. Germline V CDR1 and CDR2: SGHVS, FQNEAQ. J was trimmed by 0 bases and V by 4 bases; bases with no gene match: 5. This CDR3 has 15 amino acids.

In its sample, this clone was seen a few times. This sequence joins TRBV30 and TRBJ1-3, with unresolved D. The CDR3 length is 12 residues. The V gene's germline CDR1 is GTSNPN and CDR2 SVGIG (reference sequence). Trimming removed 5 bases from V and 0 bases from J, with 5 bases in between. The chain's CDR3 is CAWSISGNTIYF. CDR3 DNA: TGTGCCTGGTCCATCTCTGGAAACACCATATATTTT.

The rearrangement links TRBV5-1 to TRBJ2-5, with D perhaps assigned TRBD1 or TRBD2 (7 bases each). Trimming took 0 bases from V and 4 from J, leaving 16 bases between them. The CDR3 spans 16 residues. CDR1 and CDR2 from the germline V gene are SGHRS and YFSETQ. The CDR3, as DNA: TGCGCCAGCAGCTTGGCCAAGGTCAGGGGGGGAGAGACCCAGTACTTC. Translation gives CASSLAKVRGGETQYF.

The V call is TRBV18, the J call TRBJ2-3; D is unclear. Germline-derived CDR1 and CDR2 are KGHSH and LQKENI. The CDR3 loop spans 14 amino acids. Trimming took 2 bases from V and 4 from J, leaving 10 bases between them. The DNA of the CDR3 is TGTGCCAGCTCACCAGCCCCATCTCCAGATACGCAGTATTTT. Its translation is CASSPAPSPDTQYF.

The chain recombines TRBV2 with TRBJ1-5; D gene uncertain. CDR3 length: 14 amino acids. The V end lost 7 bases, the J end lost 2 bases, and 12 bases lay between the germline ends. The germline gives CDR1 SNHLY, CDR2 FYNNEI. The CDR3 DNA reads as TGTGCCAGCACTTTGGAGCGGGGCAATCAGCCCCAGCATTTT. Translated, it gives CASTLERGNQPQHF.

This clone was counted only a few times. This chain links TRBV18 with TRBJ2-1; unclear D gene. The CDR3 is 13 amino acids. In germline, CDR1 is KGHSH, CDR2 LQKENI. V was shortened by 0 bases and J by 10 bases, with 10 bases between the two germline ends. The CDR3 DNA reads as TGTGCCAGCTCACCACCGGTGACCTCGGAGCAGTTCTTC. Amino acid sequence: CASSPPVTSEQFF.